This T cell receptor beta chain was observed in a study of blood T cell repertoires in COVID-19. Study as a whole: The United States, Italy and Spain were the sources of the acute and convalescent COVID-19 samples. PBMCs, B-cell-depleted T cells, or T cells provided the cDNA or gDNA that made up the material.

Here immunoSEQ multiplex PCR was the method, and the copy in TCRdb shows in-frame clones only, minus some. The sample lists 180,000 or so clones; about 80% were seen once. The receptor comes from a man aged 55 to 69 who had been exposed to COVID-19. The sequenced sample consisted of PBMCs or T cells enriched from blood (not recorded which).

The CDR3 reads CASSFETGGAEAFF. CDR3 DNA sequence: TGTGCCAGCAGCTTCGAAACAGGGGGAGCTGAAGCTTTCTTT. The genes are TRBV7-9 and TRBJ1-1; 8 nucleotides agree with TRBD1. V dropped 3 bases and J dropped 6; count of bases not matched to a gene: 6. This CDR3 has 14 amino acids. Germline V lookup: CDR1 SEHNR, CDR2 FQNEAQ (reference sequence).